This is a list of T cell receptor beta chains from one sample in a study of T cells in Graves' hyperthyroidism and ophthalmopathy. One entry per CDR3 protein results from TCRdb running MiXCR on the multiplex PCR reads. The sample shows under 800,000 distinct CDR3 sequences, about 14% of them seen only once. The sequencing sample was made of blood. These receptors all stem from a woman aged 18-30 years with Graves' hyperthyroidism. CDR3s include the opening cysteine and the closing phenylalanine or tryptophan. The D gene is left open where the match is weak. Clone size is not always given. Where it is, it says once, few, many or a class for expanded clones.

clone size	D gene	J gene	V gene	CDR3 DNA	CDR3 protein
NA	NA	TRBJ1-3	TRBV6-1	TGTGCCAGCAGTTTGAACCGGGACCGAAGAAACACCATATATTTT	CASSLNRDRRNTIYF
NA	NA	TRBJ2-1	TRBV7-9	TGTGCCAGCAGCTTAGCGGTCATACAGCGGGCCCCCAATGAGCAGTTCTTC	CASSLAVIQRAPNEQFF
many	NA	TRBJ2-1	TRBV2	TGTGCCAGCCTACAGCGGGCCCTATTCATGAACAATGAGCAGTTCTTC	CASLQRALFMNNEQFF
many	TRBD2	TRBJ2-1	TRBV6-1	TGTGCCAGCACCGGATTCCCACTAGCGGGAGTGCATGAGCAGTTCTTC	CASTGFPLAGVHEQFF
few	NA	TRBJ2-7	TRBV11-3	TGTGCCAGCAGCTTAGGGGACGGATTCTACGAGCAGTACTTC	CASSLGDGFYEQYF
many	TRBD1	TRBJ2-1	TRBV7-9	TGTGCCAGCAGCGTCCACAGGGGGCCATACAATGAGCAGTTCTTC	CASSVHRGPYNEQFF
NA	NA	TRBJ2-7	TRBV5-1	TGCGCCAGCAGCCTGGAAGCCGCCCTTCCCTACGAGCAGTACTTC	CASSLEAALPYEQYF
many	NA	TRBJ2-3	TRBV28	TGTGCCAGCACGCCCCGCACAGATACGCAGTATTTT	CASTPRTDTQYF
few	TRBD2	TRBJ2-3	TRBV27	TGTGCCAGCAGTTACCCCTCGGCTAGCGGGAGGGCCGGGACAGATACGCAGTATTTT	CASSYPSASGRAGTDTQYF
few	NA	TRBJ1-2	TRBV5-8	TGTGCCAGCAGCCCCCTGACCTTC	CASSPLTF
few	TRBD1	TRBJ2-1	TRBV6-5	TGTGCCAGCAGTTACTCGGGACAGAACAATGAGCAGTTCTTC	CASSYSGQNNEQFF
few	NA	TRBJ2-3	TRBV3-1	TGTGCCAGCAGCCCCGGTGGAAGGCTCACAAATACGCAGTATTTT	CASSPGGRLTNTQYF
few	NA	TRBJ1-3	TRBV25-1	TGTGCCAGCAGTTCTCTCGGAAACACCATATATTTT	CASSSLGNTIYF
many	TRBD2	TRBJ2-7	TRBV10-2	TGCGCCAGCACCCTGCTAGCGGGAGTTAACGAGCAGTACTTC	CASTLLAGVNEQYF
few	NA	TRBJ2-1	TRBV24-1	TGTGCCACCAGTGATTTGTTAAAGGGGGGGAATGAGCAGTTCTTC	CATSDLLKGGNEQFF
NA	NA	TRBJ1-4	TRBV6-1	TGTGCCAGCAGGCAAAATGAAAAACTGTTTTTT	CASRQNEKLFF
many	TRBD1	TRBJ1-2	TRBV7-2	TGTGCCAGCAGCTTAGCGACAGGGCCTAACTATGGCTACACCTTC	CASSLATGPNYGYTF
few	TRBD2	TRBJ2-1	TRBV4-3	TGCGCCAGCAGCCAAGTTCAACTAGCGGTCTACAATGAGCAGTTCTTC	CASSQVQLAVYNEQFF
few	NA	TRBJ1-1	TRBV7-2	TGTGCCAGCAGCTTAGGACAGATCACTGAAGCTTTCTTT	CASSLGQITEAFF
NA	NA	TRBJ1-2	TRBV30	TGTGCCTGGAAGCGGGGACGGGGGTATGGCTACACCTTC	CAWKRGRGYGYTF
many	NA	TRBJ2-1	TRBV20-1	TGCAGTGCCGCGTGGGGGAGCGCCTACAATGAGCAGTTCTTC	CSAAWGSAYNEQFF
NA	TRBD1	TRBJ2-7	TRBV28	TGTGCCAGCAGTTCTGCGGACAGGGATGTGGTCGAGCAGTACTTC	CASSSADRDVVEQYF
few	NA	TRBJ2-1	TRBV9	TGTGCCAGCAGCGTAGCCTCCTCTGAAACGAATGAGCAGTTCTTC	CASSVASSETNEQFF
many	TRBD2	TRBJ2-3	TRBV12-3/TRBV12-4	TGTGCCAGCACCTCGACCCTCGGGGGGGGAGGAGCAGATACGCAGTATTTT	CASTSTLGGGGADTQYF
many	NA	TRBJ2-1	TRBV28	TGTGCCAGCACCATTATAGACGGAGACAATGAGCAGTTCTTC	CASTIIDGDNEQFF
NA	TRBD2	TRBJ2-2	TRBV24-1	TGTGCCACCAGTGACAATAGCGGGCTCAACACCGGGGAGCTGTTTTTT	CATSDNSGLNTGELFF
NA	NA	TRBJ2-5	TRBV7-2	TGTGCCAGCAGCTTAGTCTGGTTAGCGCCAGAGACCCAGTACTTC	CASSLVWLAPETQYF
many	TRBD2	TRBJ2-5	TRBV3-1	TGTGCCAGCAGCCAGCTAGCGGCACAAGAGACCCAGTACTTC	CASSQLAAQETQYF
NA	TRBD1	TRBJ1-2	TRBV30	TGTGCCTGGAGAGAGGGACAGAACTATGGCTACACCTTC	CAWREGQNYGYTF
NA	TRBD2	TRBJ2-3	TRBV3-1	TGTGCCAGCAGCCTGAGGACTAGCGGGAGGCCGCTCCGAGATACGCAGTATTTT	CASSLRTSGRPLRDTQYF
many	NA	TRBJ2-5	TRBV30	TGTGCCTGGAGTCCATGGGCTCGGTGGCAAGAGACCCAGTACTTC	CAWSPWARWQETQYF
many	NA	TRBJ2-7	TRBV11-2	TGTGCCAGCAGCTTAGACGAGCAGTACTTC	CASSLDEQYF
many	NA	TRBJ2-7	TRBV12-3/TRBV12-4	TGTGCCAGCAGTTGGAGTTGGGACGAGCAGTACTTC	CASSWSWDEQYF
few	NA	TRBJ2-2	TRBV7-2	TGTGCCAGCAGCACTAACTGGAACACCGGGGAGCTGTTTTTT	CASSTNWNTGELFF
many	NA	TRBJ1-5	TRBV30	TGTGCCTGGAGTTCAGGGAATAATCAGCCCCAGCATTTT	CAWSSGNNQPQHF
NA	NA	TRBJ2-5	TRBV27	TGTGCCAGCAGTTTCGTCTTTCAAGAGACCCAGTACTTC	CASSFVFQETQYF
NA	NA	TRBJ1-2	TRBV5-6	TGTGCCAGCAGCATGGGACTCCCGAGCCACGGCTACACCTTC	CASSMGLPSHGYTF
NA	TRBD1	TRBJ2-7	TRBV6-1	TGTGCCAGCAGACCCAGACCTCCGGGACAGGGTGTGTACGAGCAGTACTTC	CASRPRPPGQGVYEQYF
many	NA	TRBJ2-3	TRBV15	TGTGCCACCAGCAGAGGGGGGCTCAACACAGATACGCAGTATTTT	CATSRGGLNTDTQYF
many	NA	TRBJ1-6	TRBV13	TGTGCCAGCAGCCCTGGATCTGACCGACTACGCACACCCCTCCACTTT	CASSPGSDRLRTPLHF
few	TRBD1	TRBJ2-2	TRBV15	TGTGCCACCAGCAGAGATCAGGTGAACAGGGGAAAGAACACCGGGGAGCTGTTTTTT	CATSRDQVNRGKNTGELFF
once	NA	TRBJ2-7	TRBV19	TGTGCCAGTAGTATGGGTGGATTAGGGTCCTACGAGCAGTACTTC	CASSMGGLGSYEQYF
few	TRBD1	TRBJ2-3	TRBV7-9	TGTGTCAGCAGCGATCATGACAGGGGAGATACGCAGTATTTT	CVSSDHDRGDTQYF
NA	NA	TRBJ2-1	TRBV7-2	TGTGCCAGCAGCAACCGAAAGGGGCGGACTAATGAGCAGTTCTTC	CASSNRKGRTNEQFF
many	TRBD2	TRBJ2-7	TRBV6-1	TGTGCCAGCAGTCGGACTAGCGGGGACACCTACGAGCAGTACTTC	CASSRTSGDTYEQYF
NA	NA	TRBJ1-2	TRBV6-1	TGTGCCAGCTGCTCCCGAGGACTTTTAACTAACTATGGCTACACCTTC	CASCSRGLLTNYGYTF
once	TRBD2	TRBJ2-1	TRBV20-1	TGCAGTGCTTCGGGACTAGCGGAAGGATCGAATGAGCAGTTCTTC	CSASGLAEGSNEQFF
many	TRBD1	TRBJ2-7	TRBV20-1	TGCAGTGCTAGTCTCGGGACAGGGTACTACGAGCAGTACTTC	CSASLGTGYYEQYF
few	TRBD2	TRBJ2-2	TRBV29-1	TGCGGGGGACTAGCGGGAGCCGGGGAGCTGTTTTTT	CGGLAGAGELFF
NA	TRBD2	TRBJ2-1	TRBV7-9	TGTGCCAGCAGCATGACTAGCGGGAGGGGTGAGCAGTTCTTC	CASSMTSGRGEQFF
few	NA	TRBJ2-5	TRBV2	TGTGCCAGCAGTGCGGGGTGGCAAGAGACCCAGTACTTC	CASSAGWQETQYF
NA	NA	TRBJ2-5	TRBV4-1	TGCGCCAGCAGCCAAGATGGTTCGGGAGAGACCCAGTACTTC	CASSQDGSGETQYF
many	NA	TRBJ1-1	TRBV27	TGTGCCAGCAGGTCAGGTACCCTTATGAACACTGAAGCTTTCTTT	CASRSGTLMNTEAFF
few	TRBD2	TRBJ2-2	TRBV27	TGTGCCAGCAGTTTTAGTAGCGGGACCCGGGAGCTGTTTTTT	CASSFSSGTRELFF
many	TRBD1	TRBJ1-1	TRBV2	TGTGCCAATAGAAGGGGGCTAGACACTGAAGCTTTCTTT	CANRRGLDTEAFF
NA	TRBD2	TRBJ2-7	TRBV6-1	TGTGCCAGCAGGTCGACAGGACTAGCAGCCTACGAGCAGTACTTC	CASRSTGLAAYEQYF
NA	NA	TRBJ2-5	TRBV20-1	TGCAGTGCTAACGGAGCAGCCCGAGCGGAAGAGACCCAGTACTTC	CSANGAARAEETQYF
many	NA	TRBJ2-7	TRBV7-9	TGTGCCAGCAGCTCCCCCCAGGCAGCCCAGGGATACGAGCAGTACTTC	CASSSPQAAQGYEQYF
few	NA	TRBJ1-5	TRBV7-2	TGTGCCAGCAGCTTATATGTGGGGGTGAGCAATCAGCCCCAGCATTTT	CASSLYVGVSNQPQHF